Described below is a single T cell receptor (beta chain) sequence and its context. Its antigen is undetermined. The data originate from a study of shared clonotypes between healthy human individuals. Study-wide points: Only blood underwent sampling, and tissue repertoires likely differ.

Profiled with immunoSEQ multiplex PCR; TCRdb holds only in-frame clones, not every one. The repertoire has about 490,000 clones, roughly 85% of them found once; the top ten carry 12%. Sequenced material: PBMCs. The sequence derives from a woman in her forties in good health. Some clones in this sample may be carry-over from other donors' samples.

CDR3 sequence reads: CASSPRLAGPYEQYF. CDR3 nucleotide sequence: TGTGCCAGTAGTCCCCGGCTAGCGGGGCCCTACGAGCAGTACTTC. J is TRBJ2-7 and V is TRBV19; 9 nucleotides match TRBD2. Germline V gene data show CDR1 as LNHDA and CDR2 as SQIVND (reference sequence). Trimming removed 5 bases from V and 2 bases from J; junction bases left unmatched: 7. The CDR3 is made up of 15 amino acids.